Listed here is a single TCR beta chain. These data originate in a study of shared clonotypes between healthy human individuals. From germline, CDR1 is SNHLY and CDR2 FYNNEI. With 6 bases clipped from V and 4 bases from J, the junction kept 8 bases outside the gene matches. The CDR3 sequence is 15 residues long. Terminally differentiated effector memory CD45RA+ cells were excluded by CCR7 positive selection of CD45RO-negative cells. TCRdb keeps only in-frame clones here, not all; method: immunoSEQ multiplex PCR. The sample carries a few hundred thousand clones, over 95% recorded once. The rearrangement uses TRBV2 and TRBJ2-3; 9 nucleotides line up with TRBD1. Sequences were obtained from naive CD8+ T cells sorted from blood. The sequence was obtained from a woman aged 30 to 39 in good health. CDR3 DNA: TGTGCCAGCAGGGGGGACAGGGAGCATGCAGATACGCAGTATTTT. Protein: CASRGDREHADTQYF.